This paragraph reports one T cell receptor beta chain. Relative to the germline gene, one junction end is altered; a read error may explain this. These data come from a study of early T cells in non-severe SARS-CoV-2 infection. Study background: Investigators sequenced bulk RNA drawn from unsorted whole blood, and chains remained unpaired.

Separate cDNA molecules each had unique molecular identifiers attached to them. TCRdb re-analysed the 5' RACE reads in MiXCR, keeping a single row per CDR3 protein. The sample includes about 99,000 distinct CDR3 sequences, around 17% of them seen just once. The CDR3 spans 14 residues. The chain carries TRBV5-7 and TRBJ2-7; TRBD2 agrees at 8 bases. TRBV5-7 is an open reading frame, and its role is uncertain. Sequences were obtained from whole blood. The clonotype originates from an adult who was a healthcare worker with PCR-confirmed SARS-CoV-2 infection or an uninfected control (not recorded which). DNA for the CDR3: TGTGCCAGCAGCTTCGGGGGGGCGATCTACGAGCCGTACTTC. It specifies CASSFGGAIYEPYF.